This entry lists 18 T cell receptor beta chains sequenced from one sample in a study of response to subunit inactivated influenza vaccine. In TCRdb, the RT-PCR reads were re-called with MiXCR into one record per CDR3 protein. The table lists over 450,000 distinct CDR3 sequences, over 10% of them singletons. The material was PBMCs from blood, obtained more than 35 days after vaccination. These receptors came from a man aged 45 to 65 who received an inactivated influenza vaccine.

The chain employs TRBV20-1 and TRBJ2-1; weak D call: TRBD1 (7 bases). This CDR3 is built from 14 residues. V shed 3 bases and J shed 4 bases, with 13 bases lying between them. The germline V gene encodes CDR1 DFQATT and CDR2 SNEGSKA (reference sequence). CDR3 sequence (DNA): TGCAGTGCTAGTCAGGGGGGATATTACAATGAGCAGTTCTTC. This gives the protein CSASQGGYYNEQFF.

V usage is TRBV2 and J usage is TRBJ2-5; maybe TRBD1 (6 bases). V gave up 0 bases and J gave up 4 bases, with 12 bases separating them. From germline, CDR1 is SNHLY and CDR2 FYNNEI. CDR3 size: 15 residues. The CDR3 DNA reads TGTGCCAGCAGTGAAGCCAACCAGGGGCTAGAGACCCAGTACTTC. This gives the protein CASSEANQGLETQYF.

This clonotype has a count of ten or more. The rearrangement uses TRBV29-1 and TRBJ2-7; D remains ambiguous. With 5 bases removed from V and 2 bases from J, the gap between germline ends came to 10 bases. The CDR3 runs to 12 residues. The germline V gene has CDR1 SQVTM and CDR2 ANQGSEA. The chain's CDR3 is CSVLIETYEQYF. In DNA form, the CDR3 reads TGCAGCGTTTTGATAGAAACCTACGAGCAGTACTTC.

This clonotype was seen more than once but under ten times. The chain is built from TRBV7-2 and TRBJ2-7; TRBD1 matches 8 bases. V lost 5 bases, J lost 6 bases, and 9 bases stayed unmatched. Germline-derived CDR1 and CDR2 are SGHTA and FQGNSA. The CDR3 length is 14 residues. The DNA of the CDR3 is TGTGCCAGCAGCCCGACAGGGGATCGCGGCGAGCAGTACTTC. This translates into CASSPTGDRGEQYF.

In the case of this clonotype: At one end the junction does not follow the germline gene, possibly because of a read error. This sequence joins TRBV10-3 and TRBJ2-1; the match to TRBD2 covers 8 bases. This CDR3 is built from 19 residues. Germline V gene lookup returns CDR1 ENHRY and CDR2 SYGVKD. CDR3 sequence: CTISCVPVGGRIPYNEQFF. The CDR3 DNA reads TGTACCATCAGCTGTGTGCCTGTCGGCGGGAGGATACCCTACAATGAGCAGTTCTTC.

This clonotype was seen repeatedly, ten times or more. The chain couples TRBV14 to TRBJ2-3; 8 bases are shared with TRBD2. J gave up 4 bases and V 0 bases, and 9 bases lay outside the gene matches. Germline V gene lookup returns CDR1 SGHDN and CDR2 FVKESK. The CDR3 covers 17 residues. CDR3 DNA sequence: TGTGCCAGCAGCCAAGATTGGGTTAGCGGGAATGCAGATACGCAGTATTTT. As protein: CASSQDWVSGNADTQYF. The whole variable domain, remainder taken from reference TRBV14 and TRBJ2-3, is EAGVTQFPSHSVIEKGQTVTLRCDPISGHDNLYWYRRVMGKEIKFLLHFVKESKQDESGMPNNRFLAERTGGTYSTLKVQPAELEDSGVYFCASSQDWVSGNADTQYFGPGTRLTVL.

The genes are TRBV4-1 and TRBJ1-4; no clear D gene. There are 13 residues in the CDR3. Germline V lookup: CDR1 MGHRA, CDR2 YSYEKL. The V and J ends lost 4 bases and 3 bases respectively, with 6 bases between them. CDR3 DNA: TGCGCCAGCAGCCTCCGAGCTAATGAAAAACTGTTTTTT. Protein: CASSLRANEKLFF.

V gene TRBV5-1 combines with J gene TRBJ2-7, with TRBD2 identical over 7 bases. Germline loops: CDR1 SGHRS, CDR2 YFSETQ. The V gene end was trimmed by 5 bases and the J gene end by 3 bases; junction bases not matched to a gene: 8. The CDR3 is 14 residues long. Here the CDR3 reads CASRLSSGNYEQYF. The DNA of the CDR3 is TGCGCCAGCAGACTCTCTAGCGGTAACTACGAGCAGTACTTC.

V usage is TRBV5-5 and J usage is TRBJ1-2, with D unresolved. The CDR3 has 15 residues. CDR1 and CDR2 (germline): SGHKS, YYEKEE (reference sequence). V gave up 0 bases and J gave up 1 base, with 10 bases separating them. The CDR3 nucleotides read TGTGCCAGCAGCTTGGGCGTATTGGGTAACTATGGCTACACCTTC. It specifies CASSLGVLGNYGYTF.

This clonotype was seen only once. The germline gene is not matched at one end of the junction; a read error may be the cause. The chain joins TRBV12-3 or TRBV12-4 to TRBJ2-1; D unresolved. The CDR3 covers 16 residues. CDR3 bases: TGTGCCATCAGTCCCTTTGGCGGAACCTACCGGAATGAGCAGTTCTTC. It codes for CAISPFGGTYRNEQFF.

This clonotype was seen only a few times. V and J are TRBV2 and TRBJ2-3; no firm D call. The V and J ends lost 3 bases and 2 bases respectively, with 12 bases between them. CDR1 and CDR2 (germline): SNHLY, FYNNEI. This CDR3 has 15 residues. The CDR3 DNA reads TGTGCCAGCAGTGAGATACTTGAGCCCACAGATACGCAGTATTTT. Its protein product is CASSEILEPTDTQYF.

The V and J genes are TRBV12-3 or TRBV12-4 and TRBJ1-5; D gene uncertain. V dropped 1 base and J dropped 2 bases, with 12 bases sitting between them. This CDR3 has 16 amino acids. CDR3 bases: TGTGCCAGCAGTTTAGACGGGAGGCTTGGCAATCAGCCCCAGCATTTT. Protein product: CASSLDGRLGNQPQHF.

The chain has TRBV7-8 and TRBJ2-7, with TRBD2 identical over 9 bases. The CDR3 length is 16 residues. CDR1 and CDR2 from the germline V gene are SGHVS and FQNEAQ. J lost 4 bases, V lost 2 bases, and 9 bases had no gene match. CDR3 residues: CASSLRKAGGPYEQYF. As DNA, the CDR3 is TGTGCCAGCAGCTTAAGGAAGGCGGGAGGGCCATACGAGCAGTACTTC.

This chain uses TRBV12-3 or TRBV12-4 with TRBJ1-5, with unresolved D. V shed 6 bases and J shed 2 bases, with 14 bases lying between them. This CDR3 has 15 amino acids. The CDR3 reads CASRRARGGNQPQHF. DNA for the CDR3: TGTGCCAGCAGAAGGGCCCGCGGGGGCAATCAGCCCCAGCATTTT.

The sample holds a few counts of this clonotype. The CDR3 bases are TGTGCCAGCACCGCACTAGCGGGAGGGTCTCTGGCTACGCAGTATTTT. Translated, it gives CASTALAGGSLATQYF. The V gene is TRBV25-1, the J gene TRBJ2-3; 13 nucleotides match TRBD2. Germline CDR1 and CDR2: MGHDK and SYGVNS. CDR3 length: 16 residues. V shed 7 bases and J 8 bases; nucleotides not matched to a gene: 12.

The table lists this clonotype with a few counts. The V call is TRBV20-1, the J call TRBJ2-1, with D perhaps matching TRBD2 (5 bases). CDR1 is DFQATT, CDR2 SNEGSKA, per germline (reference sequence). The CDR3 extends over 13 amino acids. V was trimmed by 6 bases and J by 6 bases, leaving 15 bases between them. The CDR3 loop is CSAFEGVGNEQFF. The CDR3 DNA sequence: TGCAGTGCCTTCGAGGGAGTCGGCAATGAGCAGTTCTTC.

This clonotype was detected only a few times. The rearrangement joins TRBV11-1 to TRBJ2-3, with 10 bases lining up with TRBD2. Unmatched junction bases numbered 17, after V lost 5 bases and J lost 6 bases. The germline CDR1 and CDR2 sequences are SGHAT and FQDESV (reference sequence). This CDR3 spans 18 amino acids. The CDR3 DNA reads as TGTGCCAGCAGCCCCCCCGGGCTAGCGGGGGCCCCGGAGGATACGCAGTATTTT. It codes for CASSPPGLAGAPEDTQYF.

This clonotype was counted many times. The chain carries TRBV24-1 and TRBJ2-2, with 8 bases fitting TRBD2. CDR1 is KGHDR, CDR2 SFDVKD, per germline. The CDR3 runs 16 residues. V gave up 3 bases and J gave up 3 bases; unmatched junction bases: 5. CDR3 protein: CATSDSGRGDTGELFF. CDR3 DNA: TGTGCCACCAGTGATAGCGGGAGAGGGGACACCGGGGAGCTGTTTTTT.